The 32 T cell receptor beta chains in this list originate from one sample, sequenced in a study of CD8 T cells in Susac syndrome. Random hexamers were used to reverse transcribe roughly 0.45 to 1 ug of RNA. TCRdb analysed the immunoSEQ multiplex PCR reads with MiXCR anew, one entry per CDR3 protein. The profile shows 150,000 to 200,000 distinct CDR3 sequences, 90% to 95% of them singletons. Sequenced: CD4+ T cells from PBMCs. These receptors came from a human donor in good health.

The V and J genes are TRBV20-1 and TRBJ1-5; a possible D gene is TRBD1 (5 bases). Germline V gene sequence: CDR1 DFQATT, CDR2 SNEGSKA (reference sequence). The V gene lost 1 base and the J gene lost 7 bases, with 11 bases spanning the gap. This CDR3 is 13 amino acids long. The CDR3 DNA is TGCAGTGCTAGAGTTGACGGGGACCAGCCCCAGCATTTT. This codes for CSARVDGDQPQHF.

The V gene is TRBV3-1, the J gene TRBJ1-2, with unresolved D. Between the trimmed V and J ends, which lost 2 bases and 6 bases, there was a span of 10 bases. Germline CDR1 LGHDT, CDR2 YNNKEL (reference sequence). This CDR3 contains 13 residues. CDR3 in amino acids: CASSQMWEDGYTF. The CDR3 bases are TGTGCCAGCAGCCAAATGTGGGAGGATGGCTACACCTTC.

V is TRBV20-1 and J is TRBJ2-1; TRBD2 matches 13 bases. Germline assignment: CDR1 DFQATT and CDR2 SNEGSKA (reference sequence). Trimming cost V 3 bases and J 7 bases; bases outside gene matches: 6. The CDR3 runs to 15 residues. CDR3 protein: CSASSLAGGENEQFF. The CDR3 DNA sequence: TGCAGTGCTAGCTCACTAGCGGGGGGGGAAAATGAGCAGTTCTTC.

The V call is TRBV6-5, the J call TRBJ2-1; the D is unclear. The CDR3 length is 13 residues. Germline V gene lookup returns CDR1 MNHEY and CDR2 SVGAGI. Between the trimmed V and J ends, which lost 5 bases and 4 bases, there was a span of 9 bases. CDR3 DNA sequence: TGTGCCAGCAGTACACCCAGGTACAATGAGCAGTTCTTC. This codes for CASSTPRYNEQFF.

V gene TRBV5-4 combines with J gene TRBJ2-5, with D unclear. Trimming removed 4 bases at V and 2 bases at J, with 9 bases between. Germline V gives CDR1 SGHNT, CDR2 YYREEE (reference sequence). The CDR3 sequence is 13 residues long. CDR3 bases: TGTGCCAGCAGCATAGACGTTCAAGAGACCCAGTACTTC. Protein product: CASSIDVQETQYF.

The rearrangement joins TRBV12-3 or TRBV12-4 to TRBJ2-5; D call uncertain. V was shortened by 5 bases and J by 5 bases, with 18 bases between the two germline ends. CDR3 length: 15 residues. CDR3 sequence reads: CASSPVRSSMETQYF. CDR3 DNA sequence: TGTGCCAGCAGTCCCGTGAGGTCGTCGATGGAGACCCAGTACTTC.

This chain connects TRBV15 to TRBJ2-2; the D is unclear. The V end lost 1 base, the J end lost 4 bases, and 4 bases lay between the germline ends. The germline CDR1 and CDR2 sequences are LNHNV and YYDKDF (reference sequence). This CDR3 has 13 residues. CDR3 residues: CATSRAVTGELFF. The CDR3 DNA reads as TGTGCCACCAGCAGAGCAGTCACCGGGGAGCTGTTTTTT.

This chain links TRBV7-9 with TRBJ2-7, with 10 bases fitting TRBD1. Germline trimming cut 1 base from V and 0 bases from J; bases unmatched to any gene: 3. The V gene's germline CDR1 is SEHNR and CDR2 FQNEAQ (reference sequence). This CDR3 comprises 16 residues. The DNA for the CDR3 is TGTGCCAGCAGCTTAGGGGACAGGGGACGCTCCTACGAGCAGTACTTC. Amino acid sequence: CASSLGDRGRSYEQYF.

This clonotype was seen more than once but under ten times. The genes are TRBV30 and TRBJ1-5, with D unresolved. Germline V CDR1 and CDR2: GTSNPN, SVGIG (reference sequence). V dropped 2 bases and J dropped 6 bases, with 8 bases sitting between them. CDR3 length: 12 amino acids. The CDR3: CAWSTRAQPQHF. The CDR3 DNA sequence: TGTGCCTGGAGTACTAGAGCTCAGCCCCAGCATTTT.

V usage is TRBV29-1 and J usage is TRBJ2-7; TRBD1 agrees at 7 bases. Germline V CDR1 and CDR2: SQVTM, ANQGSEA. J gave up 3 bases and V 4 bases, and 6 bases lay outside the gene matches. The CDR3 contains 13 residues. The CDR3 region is CSVAQGSGYEQYF. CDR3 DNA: TGCAGCGTTGCACAGGGGAGCGGCTACGAGCAGTACTTC.

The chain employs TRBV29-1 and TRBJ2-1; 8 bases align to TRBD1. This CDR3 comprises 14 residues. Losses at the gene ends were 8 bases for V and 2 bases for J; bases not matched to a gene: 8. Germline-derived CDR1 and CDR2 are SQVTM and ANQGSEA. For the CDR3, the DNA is TGCAGCAACCGGGCGGGACAGGCCTACAATGAGCAGTTCTTC. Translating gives CSNRAGQAYNEQFF.

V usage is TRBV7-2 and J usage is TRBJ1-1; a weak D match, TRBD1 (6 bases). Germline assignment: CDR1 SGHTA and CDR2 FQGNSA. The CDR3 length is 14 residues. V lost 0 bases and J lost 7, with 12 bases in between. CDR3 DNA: TGTGCCAGCAGCTTAGCAGGGGGAGAGGGTGAAGCTTTCTTT. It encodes CASSLAGGEGEAFF.

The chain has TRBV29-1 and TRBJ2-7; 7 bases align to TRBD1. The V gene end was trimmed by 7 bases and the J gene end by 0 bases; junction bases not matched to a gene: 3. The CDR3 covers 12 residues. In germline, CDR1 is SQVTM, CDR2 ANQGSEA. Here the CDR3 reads CSAGDSSYEQYF. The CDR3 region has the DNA TGCAGCGCTGGGGACAGCTCCTACGAGCAGTACTTC.

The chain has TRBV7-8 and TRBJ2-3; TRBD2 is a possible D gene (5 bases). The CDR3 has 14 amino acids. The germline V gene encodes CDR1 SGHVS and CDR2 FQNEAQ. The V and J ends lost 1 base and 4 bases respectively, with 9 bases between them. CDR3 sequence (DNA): TGTGCCAGCAGCTTAGGGAGGACTTCAGATACGCAGTATTTT. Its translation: CASSLGRTSDTQYF.

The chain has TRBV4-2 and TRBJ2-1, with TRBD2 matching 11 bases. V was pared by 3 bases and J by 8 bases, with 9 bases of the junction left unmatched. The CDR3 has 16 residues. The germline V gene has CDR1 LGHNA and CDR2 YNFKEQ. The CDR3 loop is CASSQGTSGGIYEQFF. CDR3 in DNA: TGTGCCAGCAGCCAGGGTACTAGCGGGGGAATTTATGAGCAGTTCTTC.

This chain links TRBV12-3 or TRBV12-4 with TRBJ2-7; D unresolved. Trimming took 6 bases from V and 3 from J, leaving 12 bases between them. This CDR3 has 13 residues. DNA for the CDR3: TGTGCCAGCAGCCCTAGGGCTAGCTACGAGCAGTACTTC. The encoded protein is CASSPRASYEQYF.

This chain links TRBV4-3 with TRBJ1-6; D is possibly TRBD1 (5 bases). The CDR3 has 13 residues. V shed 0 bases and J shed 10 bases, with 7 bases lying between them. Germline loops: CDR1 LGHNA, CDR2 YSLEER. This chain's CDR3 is CASSQEGESPLHF. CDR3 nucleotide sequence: TGCGCCAGCAGCCAAGAGGGGGAGTCACCCCTCCACTTT.

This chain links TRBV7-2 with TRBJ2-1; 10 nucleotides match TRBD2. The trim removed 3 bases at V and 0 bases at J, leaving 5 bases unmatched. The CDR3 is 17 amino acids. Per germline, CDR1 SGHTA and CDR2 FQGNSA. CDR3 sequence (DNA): TGTGCCAGCAGCTTTAGCCCTAGCGGGAGCTCCTACAATGAGCAGTTCTTC. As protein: CASSFSPSGSSYNEQFF. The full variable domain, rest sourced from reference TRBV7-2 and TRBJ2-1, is GAGVSQSPSNKVTEKGKDVELRCDPISGHTALYWYRQSLGQGLEFLIYFQGNSAPDKSGLPSDRFSAERTGGSVSTLTIQRTQQEDSAVYLCASSFSPSGSSYNEQFFGPGTRLTVL.

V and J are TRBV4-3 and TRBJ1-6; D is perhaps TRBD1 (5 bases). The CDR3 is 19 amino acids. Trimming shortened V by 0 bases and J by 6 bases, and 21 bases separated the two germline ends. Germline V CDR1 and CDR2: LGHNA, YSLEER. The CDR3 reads CASSQDLQGRSLANSPLHF. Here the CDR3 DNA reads TGCGCCAGCAGCCAAGATCTGCAGGGTCGGAGTCTTGCTAATTCACCCCTCCACTTT.

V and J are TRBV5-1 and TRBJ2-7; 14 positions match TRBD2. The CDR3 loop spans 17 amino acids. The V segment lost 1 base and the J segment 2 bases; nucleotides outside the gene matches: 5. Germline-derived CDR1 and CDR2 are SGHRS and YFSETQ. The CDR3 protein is CASSLWETSGGAYEQYF. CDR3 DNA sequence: TGCGCCAGCAGCTTGTGGGAGACTAGCGGGGGGGCCTACGAGCAGTACTTC.

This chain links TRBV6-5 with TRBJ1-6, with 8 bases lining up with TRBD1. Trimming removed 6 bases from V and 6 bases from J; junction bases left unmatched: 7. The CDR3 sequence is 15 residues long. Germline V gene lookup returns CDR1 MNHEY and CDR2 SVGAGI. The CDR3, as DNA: TGTGCCAGCAGGCAAACAGGACAGGGTAATTCACCCCTCCACTTT. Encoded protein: CASRQTGQGNSPLHF.

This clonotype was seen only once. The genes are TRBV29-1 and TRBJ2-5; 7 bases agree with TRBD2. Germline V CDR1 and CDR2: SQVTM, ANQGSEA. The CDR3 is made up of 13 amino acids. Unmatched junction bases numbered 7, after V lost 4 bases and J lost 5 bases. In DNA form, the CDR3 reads TGCAGCGTTGCGGGGAGGGTGGGGGAGACCCAGTACTTC. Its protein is CSVAGRVGETQYF. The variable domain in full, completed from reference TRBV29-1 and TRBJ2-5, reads SAVISQKPSRDICQRGTSLTIQCQVDSQVTMMFWYRQQPGQSLTLIATANQGSEATYESGFVIDKFPISRPNLTFSTLTVSNMSPEDSSIYLCSVAGRVGETQYFGPGTRLLVL.

The CDR3: CSAPVPGQGVEKLFF. Here the CDR3 DNA reads TGCAGTGCACCAGTCCCGGGACAGGGTGTTGAAAAACTGTTTTTT. V is TRBV20-1 and J is TRBJ1-4; 9 bases agree with TRBD1. Germline CDR1 DFQATT, CDR2 SNEGSKA (reference sequence). The CDR3 contains 15 residues. Trimming at V came to 6 bases and at J to 7 bases, leaving 12 bases not matched to a gene.

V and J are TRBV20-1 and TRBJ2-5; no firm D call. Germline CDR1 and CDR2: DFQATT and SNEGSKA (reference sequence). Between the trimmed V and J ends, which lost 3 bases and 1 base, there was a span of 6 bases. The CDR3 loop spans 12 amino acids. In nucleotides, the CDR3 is TGCAGTGCTAGTGTAATCCAAGAGACCCAGTACTTC. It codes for CSASVIQETQYF.

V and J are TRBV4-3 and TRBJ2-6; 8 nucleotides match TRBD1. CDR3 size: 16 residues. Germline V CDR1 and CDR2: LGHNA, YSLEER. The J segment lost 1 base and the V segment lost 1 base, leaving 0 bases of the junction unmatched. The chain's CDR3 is CASSQGDRSGANVLTF. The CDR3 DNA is TGCGCCAGCAGCCAAGGGGACAGGTCTGGGGCCAACGTCCTGACTTTC.

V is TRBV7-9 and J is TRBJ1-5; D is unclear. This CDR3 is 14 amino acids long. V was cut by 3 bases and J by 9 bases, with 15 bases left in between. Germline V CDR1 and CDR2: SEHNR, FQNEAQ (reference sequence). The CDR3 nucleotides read TGTGCCAGCAGCTTGGGCACTAACTCGAGGCCCCAGCATTTT. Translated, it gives CASSLGTNSRPQHF.

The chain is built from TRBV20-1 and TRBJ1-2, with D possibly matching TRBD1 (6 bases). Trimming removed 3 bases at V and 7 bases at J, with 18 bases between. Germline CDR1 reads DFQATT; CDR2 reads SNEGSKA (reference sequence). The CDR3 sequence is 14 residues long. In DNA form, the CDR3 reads TGCAGTGCTAGCCAAATCGAACAGGGCGGTGGCTACACCTTC. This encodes CSASQIEQGGGYTF.

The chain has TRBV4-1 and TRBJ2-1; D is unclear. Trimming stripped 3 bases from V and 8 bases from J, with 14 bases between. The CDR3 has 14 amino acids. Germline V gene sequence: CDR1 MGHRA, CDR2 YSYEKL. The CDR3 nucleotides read TGCGCCAGCAGCCACCCGCCACGTGGCCATGAGCAGTTCTTC. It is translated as CASSHPPRGHEQFF.

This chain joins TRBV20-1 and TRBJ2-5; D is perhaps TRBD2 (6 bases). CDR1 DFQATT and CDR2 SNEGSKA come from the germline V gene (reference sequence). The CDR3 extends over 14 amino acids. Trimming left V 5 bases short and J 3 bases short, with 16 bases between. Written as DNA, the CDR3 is TGCAGTGCTGCGGGGCCGAGCGAGAAAGAGACCCAGTACTTC. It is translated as CSAAGPSEKETQYF.

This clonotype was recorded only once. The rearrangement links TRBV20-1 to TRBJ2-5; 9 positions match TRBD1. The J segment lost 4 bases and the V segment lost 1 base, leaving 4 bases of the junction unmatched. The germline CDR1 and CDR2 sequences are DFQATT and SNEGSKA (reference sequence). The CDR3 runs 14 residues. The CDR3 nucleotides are TGCAGTGCTAGAGCGGGACAGGGACGAGAGACCCAGTACTTC. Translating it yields CSARAGQGRETQYF.

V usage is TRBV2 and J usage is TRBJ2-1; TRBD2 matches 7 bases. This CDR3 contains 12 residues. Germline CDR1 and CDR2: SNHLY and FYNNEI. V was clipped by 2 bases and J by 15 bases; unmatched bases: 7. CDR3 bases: TGTGCCAGCAGTGAATCGGCGGGGGTGGTGTTCTTC. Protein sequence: CASSESAGVVFF. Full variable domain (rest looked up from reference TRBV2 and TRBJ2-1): EPEVTQTPSHQVTQMGQEVILRCVPISNHLYFYWYRQILGQKVEFLVSFYNNEISEKSEIFDDQFSVERPDGSNFTLKIRSTKLEDSAMYFCASSESAGVVFFGPGTRLTVL.

In DNA, the CDR3 is TGCAGTGCCCTTACTAGCGGGGGGGCCACAGATACGCAGTATTTT. Translating gives CSALTSGGATDTQYF. The V and J genes are TRBV20-1 and TRBJ2-3; 13 bases agree with TRBD2. The CDR3 is 15 amino acids. Germline V gene lookup returns CDR1 DFQATT and CDR2 SNEGSKA (reference sequence). Trimming removed 6 bases from V and 2 bases from J; junction bases left unmatched: 5.